These 14 T cell receptor beta chains were all obtained from the same sample, sequenced in a study of neoadjuvant anti-PD-1 for oral cavity cancer. The method was immunoSEQ multiplex PCR; TCRdb's version includes in-frame clones alone and lacks a portion of them. The sample records about 16,000 clones, about two thirds being singletons. The source material was PBMCs, sampled before nivolumab (anti-PD-1) treatment. These receptors were collected from a person aged 40 to 85 with oral cavity squamous cell carcinoma.

The V gene is TRBV5-1, the J gene TRBJ2-5, with D perhaps TRBD2 (6 bases). The V gene's germline CDR1 is SGHRS and CDR2 YFSETQ. The V end was cut by 4 bases, the J end by 2 bases, with 12 bases between. The CDR3 sequence is 14 residues long. The CDR3 nucleotides are TGCGCCAGCAGCCTTCTGGAGGGGCAAGAGACCCAGTACTTC. It codes for CASSLLEGQETQYF.

The gene calls are TRBV2 and TRBJ2-1; D gene uncertain. This CDR3 contains 14 residues. Germline V gene sequence: CDR1 SNHLY, CDR2 FYNNEI. The V and J ends lost 5 bases and 6 bases respectively, with 14 bases between them. Here the CDR3 DNA reads TGTGCCAGCAGTATCCCGACAATGGCCAATGAGCAGTTCTTC. This codes for CASSIPTMANEQFF.

The rearrangement uses TRBV10-3 and TRBJ2-1; 11 nucleotides line up with TRBD1. The CDR3 sequence is 24 residues long. Germline V gene sequence: CDR1 ENHRY, CDR2 SYGVKD. V was pared by 6 bases and J by 0 bases, with 28 bases of the junction left unmatched. The CDR3 protein is CAIRPINRDRGSREEGRSYNEQFF. Written as DNA, the CDR3 is TGTGCCATCAGGCCTATAAACCGGGACAGGGGGTCGCGGGAGGAGGGCCGCTCCTACAATGAGCAGTTCTTC.

This clone was detected only a few times. The V and J genes are TRBV5-1 and TRBJ1-5; the D is unclear. V dropped 0 bases and J dropped 1 base, with 8 bases sitting between them. CDR3 length: 15 residues. Per germline, CDR1 SGHRS and CDR2 YFSETQ. The CDR3 here is CASSLEGGSNQPQHF. CDR3 DNA sequence: TGCGCCAGCAGCTTGGAAGGAGGAAGCAATCAGCCCCAGCATTTT.

The chain has TRBV5-1 and TRBJ2-5; a possible D gene is TRBD1 (6 bases). The CDR3 contains 15 residues. The germline gives CDR1 SGHRS, CDR2 YFSETQ. V gave up 4 bases and J gave up 2 bases, with 15 bases separating them. The CDR3 loop reads CASSLGHPMQETQYF. The CDR3 nucleotides read TGCGCCAGCAGCCTGGGACACCCTATGCAAGAGACCCAGTACTTC.

The chain couples TRBV19 to TRBJ1-2, with 10 bases aligning to TRBD1. The germline V gene encodes CDR1 LNHDA and CDR2 SQIVND (reference sequence). V dropped 6 bases and J dropped 7; count of bases not matched to a gene: 11. This CDR3 is built from 15 residues. CDR3 protein: CASSVTTGGASGYTF. The CDR3 DNA reads as TGTGCCAGTAGCGTTACGACAGGGGGCGCTTCTGGCTACACCTTC.

J is TRBJ2-2 and V is TRBV6-5, with 11 nucleotides matching TRBD2. CDR1 and CDR2 (germline): MNHEY, SVGAGI. With V trimmed by 4 bases and J by 5 bases, 0 bases remained unmatched. The CDR3 has 14 amino acids. The CDR3 nucleotides read TGTGCCAGCAGTTGGACTAGCGGGACCGGGGAGCTGTTTTTT. It translates to CASSWTSGTGELFF.

The chain is built from TRBV29-1 and TRBJ1-1, with TRBD1 identical over 7 bases. The CDR3 spans 14 residues. The V gene's germline CDR1 is SQVTM and CDR2 ANQGSEA. CDR3 bases: TGCAGTTCTCGACAGGGCTCTTCAAACACTGAAGCTTTCTTT. This translates into CSSRQGSSNTEAFF.

The gene calls are TRBV6-1 and TRBJ1-3; TRBD1 aligns across 7 bases. V gave up 6 bases and J gave up 4 bases; unmatched junction bases: 6. The V gene's germline CDR1 is MNHNS and CDR2 SASEGT. The CDR3 has 14 amino acids. In nucleotides, the CDR3 is TGTGCCAGCAGCCGGACAGGATTCGGAAACACCATATATTTT. It codes for CASSRTGFGNTIYF.

This clone is a singleton in its sample. The chain joins TRBV11-2 to TRBJ2-3, with D perhaps given as TRBD1 or TRBD2 (5 bases each). The CDR3 is 17 residues long. CDR1 is SGHAT and CDR2 is FQNNGV in the germline V gene. Trimming removed 5 bases from V and 0 bases from J, with 18 bases in between. This CDR3 reads CASSRYLRGASTDTQYF. In DNA form, the CDR3 reads TGTGCCAGCAGCCGTTACTTGAGAGGGGCTAGCACAGATACGCAGTATTTT.

This clone was seen once. The chain has TRBV2 and TRBJ2-1; D is unresolved. The V end lost 6 bases, the J end lost 11 bases, and 8 bases lay between the germline ends. From germline, CDR1 is SNHLY and CDR2 FYNNEI. The CDR3 totals 10 residues. CDR3 nucleotides: TGTGCCAGCAGCGCAAGCAAGCAGTTCTTC. Translated, it gives CASSASKQFF.

The chain employs TRBV29-1 and TRBJ1-2; 7 nucleotides line up with TRBD1. Germline assignment: CDR1 SQVTM and CDR2 ANQGSEA. The CDR3 contains 13 residues. V was clipped by 5 bases and J by 9 bases; unmatched bases: 12. The CDR3: CSVLQQGLGRYTF. The CDR3 nucleotides are TGCAGCGTTCTTCAACAGGGGTTAGGACGCTACACCTTC.

The V and J genes are TRBV6-6 and TRBJ2-6, with D perhaps TRBD1 (5 bases). Germline V gene lookup returns CDR1 MNHNY and CDR2 SVGAGI (reference sequence). The length of the CDR3 is 15 residues. V was trimmed by 6 bases and J by 3 bases, leaving 12 bases between them. This CDR3 is CASRPTGFGANVLTF. The CDR3 nucleotides are TGTGCCAGCAGACCTACAGGCTTTGGGGCCAACGTCCTGACTTTC.

The chain combines TRBV29-1 with TRBJ1-5, with D possibly matching TRBD1 (5 bases). This CDR3 is 13 amino acids long. The V end lost 4 bases, the J end lost 7 bases, and 14 bases lay between the germline ends. Germline V gene lookup returns CDR1 SQVTM and CDR2 ANQGSEA. CDR3 in DNA: TGCAGCGTTGGTGCGGGAGGGGAGCAGCCCCAGCATTTT. Protein product: CSVGAGGEQPQHF.